Given below is one T cell receptor beta chain in context. Participants reported their clinical history, and cohort assignment relied on those reports. These data belong to a study of blood T cell repertoires in COVID-19. TCRdb keeps only in-frame clones here, not all; method: immunoSEQ multiplex PCR. The sample records approximately 300,000 clones, about 85% being singletons. With 0 bases removed from V and 1 base from J, the gap between germline ends came to 16 bases. Germline V lookup: CDR1 GTSNPN, CDR2 SVGIG (reference sequence). The length of the CDR3 is 16 residues. The J gene is TRBJ2-7, the V gene TRBV30; D is unclear. Sequencing used PBMCs or T cells enriched from blood (not recorded which). The clonotype originates from a woman between 25 and 40 years old who had been exposed to COVID-19. CDR3 residues: CAWSVRRGASSYEQYF. CDR3 DNA sequence: TGTGCCTGGAGTGTACGGAGAGGAGCCAGTTCCTACGAGCAGTACTTC.